The 27 T cell receptor beta chains in this list originate from one sample, sequenced in a study of PD-1 blockade in classical Hodgkin lymphoma. Relapses following autologous stem cell transplantation were seen in all patients, with brentuximab vedotin exposure varying. Produced via immunoSEQ multiplex PCR; TCRdb's table is partial and in-frame only. The sample carries about 50,000 clones, 88% recorded once. This specimen consisted of peripheral blood mononuclear cells (PBMCs), obtained before the second cycle of nivolumab. These receptors all come from a human donor with classical Hodgkin lymphoma.

The CDR3 sequence is CASSVGAGSTIYF. In DNA form, the CDR3 reads TGTGCCAGCAGCGTAGGGGCGGGTTCCACCATATATTTT. V usage is TRBV9 and J usage is TRBJ1-3; no definite D call. V lost 0 bases and J 9 bases, leaving 10 bases between the germline ends. Germline CDR1 reads SGDLS; CDR2 reads YYNGEE. The CDR3 runs 13 residues.

The chain uses TRBV6-5 and TRBJ2-2; D gene uncertain. The CDR3 spans 14 residues. The germline CDR1 and CDR2 sequences are MNHEY and SVGAGI. Trimming took off 3 bases at V and 6 bases at J, with 11 bases between the two ends. CDR3 sequence reads: CASSYYMGPGELFF. The CDR3 DNA is TGTGCCAGCAGTTATTATATGGGCCCCGGGGAGCTGTTTTTT.

This clone ranks as medium-sized (0.01 to 0.1%). The chain is built from TRBV2 and TRBJ2-6; D tentatively reads TRBD1 or TRBD2 (5 bases each). Germline V CDR1 and CDR2: SNHLY, FYNNEI. The CDR3 totals 16 residues. V lost 5 bases, J lost 2 bases, and 13 bases lay in between. The DNA for the CDR3 is TGTGCCAGCAGTACCCGGTCGGGGCCTGGGGCCAACGTCCTGACTTTC. Its translation is CASSTRSGPGANVLTF.

The genes are TRBV27 and TRBJ2-3; D gene ambiguous. Trimming stripped 5 bases from V and 2 bases from J, with 5 bases between. This CDR3 has 12 amino acids. Germline V gene lookup returns CDR1 MNHEY and CDR2 SMNVEV (reference sequence). CDR3 sequence: CASSLHTDTQYF. CDR3 DNA: TGTGCCAGCAGTCTCCACACAGATACGCAGTATTTT.

The chain is built from TRBV5-1 and TRBJ1-4, with 10 bases fitting TRBD1. Trimming at V came to 4 bases and at J to 5 bases, leaving 5 bases not matched to a gene. Germline assignment: CDR1 SGHRS and CDR2 YFSETQ. The length of the CDR3 is 15 residues. CDR3 sequence reads: CASSAGQGGNEKLFF. The CDR3 DNA sequence: TGCGCCAGCAGCGCCGGACAGGGGGGAAATGAAAAACTGTTTTTT.

The chain has TRBV5-1 and TRBJ2-1; a weak D match, TRBD2 (5 bases). The CDR3 is made up of 14 amino acids. Germline V lookup: CDR1 SGHRS, CDR2 YFSETQ. V lost 0 bases and J lost 8, with 12 bases in between. The CDR3 is CASSLGEGIDEQFF. CDR3 bases: TGCGCCAGCAGCTTGGGTGAGGGTATCGATGAGCAGTTCTTC.

The CDR3 DNA reads TGTGCCAGCAGCTTCAGCGGGAAATCCTCCTACGAGCAGTACTTC. It codes for CASSFSGKSSYEQYF. The V call is TRBV11-1, the J call TRBJ2-7; 7 positions match TRBD2. There are 15 residues in the CDR3. CDR1 and CDR2 from the germline V gene are SGHAT and FQDESV (reference sequence). Trimming at V came to 3 bases and at J to 0 bases, leaving 5 bases not matched to a gene. The full variable domain, in which reference TRBV11-1 and TRBJ2-7 provide the parts outside the CDR3, is EAEVAQSPRYKITEKSQAVAFWCDPISGHATLYWYRQILGQGPELLVQFQDESVVDDSQLPKDRFSAERLKGVDSTLKIQPAELGDSAMYLCASSFSGKSSYEQYFGPGTRLTVT.

This clone was counted a single time. The V gene is TRBV10-1, the J gene TRBJ2-3, with 9 bases matching TRBD2. The CDR3 runs to 15 residues. The V segment lost 0 bases and the J segment 6 bases; nucleotides outside the gene matches: 4. Per germline, CDR1 WNHNN and CDR2 SYGVQD (reference sequence). DNA for the CDR3: TGCGCCAGCAGTGAGTCCAGCGGGAGGTACGATACGCAGTATTTT. Translation: CASSESSGRYDTQYF.

The V call is TRBV7-2, the J call TRBJ1-2; D gene unclear. Trimming left V 4 bases short and J 2 bases short, with 14 bases between. This CDR3 is built from 15 residues. The germline CDR1 and CDR2 sequences are SGHTA and FQGNSA. In DNA form, the CDR3 reads TGTGCCAGCAGCTCCTTTTGGGAGAGAAACTATGGCTACACCTTC. Its protein product is CASSSFWERNYGYTF.

The genes are TRBV9 and TRBJ1-3, with 7 bases that match TRBD1. V was clipped by 1 base and J by 0 bases; unmatched bases: 1. The CDR3 extends over 15 amino acids. CDR1 SGDLS and CDR2 YYNGEE come from the germline V gene. Written as DNA, the CDR3 is TGTGCCAGCAGCGTATCAGGGGGCTCTGGAAACACCATATATTTT. Translating gives CASSVSGGSGNTIYF.

The chain joins TRBV21-1 to TRBJ2-5; the tabulated D call, TRBD2, remains unverified against the DNA. TRBV21-1 is termed a pseudogene. This CDR3 spans 14 amino acids. Written as DNA, the CDR3 is TGTGCCAGCAGGGGGGGTTCTATAGAAGAGACCCAGTACTTC. Amino acids: CASRGGSIEETQYF.

The table lists this clone with a count of one. The rearrangement uses TRBV19 and TRBJ1-1, with 7 bases identical to TRBD1. The V gene's germline CDR1 is LNHDA and CDR2 SQIVND (reference sequence). The CDR3 has 13 amino acids. Losses at the gene ends were 4 bases for V and 7 bases for J; bases not matched to a gene: 6. CDR3 residues: CASSKGAQGEAFF. CDR3 in DNA: TGTGCCAGTAGTAAGGGGGCGCAGGGTGAAGCTTTCTTT.

The chain is built from TRBV28 and TRBJ2-3; 13 bases line up with TRBD2. CDR3 length equals 16 residues. V was clipped by 6 bases and J by 5 bases; unmatched bases: 8. Looked up from germline, CDR1 is MDHEN and CDR2 is SYDVKM. Written as DNA, the CDR3 is TGTGCCAGCAGGATGCCCGGGACTAGCGGGAAAGATACGCAGTATTTT. Its protein product is CASRMPGTSGKDTQYF.

The chain carries TRBV21-1 and TRBJ2-5; the listed D gene, TRBD2, was not tested against the DNA. TRBV21-1 has pseudogene status. This CDR3 contains 14 residues. CDR3 sequence reads: CASSKVAVEETQYF. In DNA, the CDR3 is TGTGCCAGCAGCAAAGTAGCGGTAGAAGAGACCCAGTACTTC.

CDR3 loop: CASSLVNPPMNYEQYF. The CDR3 DNA sequence: TGTGCCAGCAGCTTGGTAAACCCACCGATGAACTACGAGCAGTACTTC. The chain recombines TRBV5-4 with TRBJ2-7; D is unclear. Between the trimmed V and J ends, which lost 0 bases and 3 bases, there was a span of 16 bases. This CDR3 contains 16 residues. Looked up from germline, CDR1 is SGHNT and CDR2 is YYREEE (reference sequence).

The chain links TRBV4-1 to TRBJ1-3; D remains ambiguous. Germline values: CDR1 MGHRA, CDR2 YSYEKL. Between the trimmed V and J ends, which lost 4 bases and 3 bases, there was a span of 7 bases. There are 13 residues in the CDR3. The CDR3 DNA sequence: TGCGCCAGCAGCCGAGACGGTGGAAACACCATATATTTT. This codes for CASSRDGGNTIYF.

The V gene is TRBV6-6, the J gene TRBJ2-2; no clear D gene. Between the trimmed V and J ends, which lost 10 bases and 1 base, there was a span of 10 bases. The germline gives CDR1 MNHNY, CDR2 SVGAGI (reference sequence). The CDR3 length is 13 residues. CDR3 sequence (DNA): TGTGCCACCTGGACGGGGAACACCGGGGAGCTGTTTTTT. Its translation: CATWTGNTGELFF.

Concerning this clone itself: A junction end diverges from the germline sequence, so it may reflect a read error. The rearrangement links TRBV5-4 to TRBJ1-6; D is ambiguous. The germline CDR1 and CDR2 sequences are SGHNT and YYREEE (reference sequence). This CDR3 has 12 residues. The CDR3 DNA follows: TGTGCCAGCGGCTTGGCTGGGTCACCCCTCCACTTT. Protein sequence: CASGLAGSPLHF.

The chain recombines TRBV5-1 with TRBJ2-5; TRBD2 is a possible D gene (5 bases). CDR1 SGHRS and CDR2 YFSETQ come from the germline V gene. V dropped 1 base and J dropped 8 bases, with 9 bases sitting between them. The CDR3 spans 12 residues. CDR3: CASSLLEDTQYF. The CDR3 DNA follows: TGCGCCAGCAGCTTGTTGGAGGATACCCAGTACTTC. The whole variable domain, filled in from reference TRBV5-1 and TRBJ2-5, reads KAGVTQTPRYLIKTRGQQVTLSCSPISGHRSVSWYQQTPGQGLQFLFEYFSETQRNKGNFPGRFSGRQFSNSRSEMNVSTLELGDSALYLCASSLLEDTQYFGPGTRLLVL.

The rearrangement links TRBV4-1 to TRBJ2-3, with 10 bases matching TRBD2. The germline CDR1 and CDR2 sequences are MGHRA and YSYEKL. The CDR3 is 18 residues long. With V trimmed by 1 base and J by 1 base, 8 bases remained unmatched. The CDR3 region has the DNA TGCGCCAGCAGCCAAGTGGTAGCGGGGGGCCCCGGCACAGATACGCAGTATTTT. Amino acids: CASSQVVAGGPGTDTQYF.

The CDR3 DNA reads as TGTGCCAGCAGTTTAGGGACAGGGTATGGCTACACCTTC. Protein product: CASSLGTGYGYTF. The J gene is TRBJ1-2, the V gene TRBV27; 9 bases are shared with TRBD1. There are 13 residues in the CDR3. The V segment lost 2 bases and the J segment 5 bases; nucleotides outside the gene matches: 0. Germline V gene lookup returns CDR1 MNHEY and CDR2 SMNVEV (reference sequence).

This chain connects TRBV5-1 to TRBJ2-2; D unclear. Germline CDR1 and CDR2: SGHRS and YFSETQ. This CDR3 contains 14 residues. Trimming removed 0 bases from V and 6 bases from J, with 9 bases in between. CDR3 amino acids: CASSLALQAGELFF. The CDR3 bases are TGCGCCAGCAGCTTGGCCCTACAAGCCGGGGAGCTGTTTTTT.

This chain uses TRBV5-1 with TRBJ2-3; D may be TRBD1 or TRBD2 (6 bases each). CDR1 is SGHRS and CDR2 is YFSETQ in the germline V gene. The CDR3 totals 15 residues. V was trimmed by 0 bases and J by 0 bases, leaving 8 bases between them. The CDR3 sequence: CASSLVGGSTDTQYF. DNA of the CDR3: TGCGCCAGCAGCTTGGTAGGGGGGAGCACAGATACGCAGTATTTT.

The DNA of the CDR3 is TGTGCCTGGAGTCTAGCCCAAGAGCAGTACTTC. This gives the protein CAWSLAQEQYF. This rearrangement joins TRBV30 to TRBJ2-7, with D perhaps matching TRBD2 (5 bases). Germline V gene lookup returns CDR1 GTSNPN and CDR2 SVGIG (reference sequence). Trimming left V 2 bases short and J 7 bases short, with 9 bases between. The CDR3 extends over 11 amino acids.

V is TRBV7-9 and J is TRBJ1-2; possibly TRBD1 for D (6 bases). The CDR3 has 15 residues. V gave up 5 bases and J gave up 8 bases, with 21 bases separating them. CDR1 and CDR2 (germline): SEHNR, FQNEAQ (reference sequence). The CDR3 nucleotides are TGTGCCAGCAGCGCCTCCGGGACAACTGTCGGCGGCTACACCTTC. Its translation: CASSASGTTVGGYTF.

This clone appeared a single time. The chain recombines TRBV7-2 with TRBJ2-1; TRBD1 agrees at 10 bases. The CDR3 sequence is 15 residues long. Germline CDR1 is SGHTA and CDR2 is FQGNSA. With V trimmed by 5 bases and J by 0 bases, 1 base remained unmatched. CDR3 amino acids: CASSRTGGSYNEQFF. CDR3 DNA: TGTGCCAGCAGCCGGACAGGGGGCTCCTACAATGAGCAGTTCTTC.

V is TRBV13 and J is TRBJ2-5, with 12 bases aligning to TRBD1. Trimming took 2 bases from V and 2 from J; bases not matched to a gene: 9. Germline V gives CDR1 PRHDT, CDR2 FYEKMQ (reference sequence). The CDR3 runs 18 residues. The CDR3 DNA reads TGTGCCAGCAGCTTAAGCGGGACAGGGGGCGATTTTCAAGAGACCCAGTACTTC. It codes for CASSLSGTGGDFQETQYF. Together with reference TRBV13 and TRBJ2-5, the CDR3 gives the full variable domain: AAGVIQSPRHLIKEKRETATLKCYPIPRHDTVYWYQQGPGQDPQFLISFYEKMQSDKGSIPDRFSAQQFSDYHSELNMSSLELGDSALYFCASSLSGTGGDFQETQYFGPGTRLLVL.